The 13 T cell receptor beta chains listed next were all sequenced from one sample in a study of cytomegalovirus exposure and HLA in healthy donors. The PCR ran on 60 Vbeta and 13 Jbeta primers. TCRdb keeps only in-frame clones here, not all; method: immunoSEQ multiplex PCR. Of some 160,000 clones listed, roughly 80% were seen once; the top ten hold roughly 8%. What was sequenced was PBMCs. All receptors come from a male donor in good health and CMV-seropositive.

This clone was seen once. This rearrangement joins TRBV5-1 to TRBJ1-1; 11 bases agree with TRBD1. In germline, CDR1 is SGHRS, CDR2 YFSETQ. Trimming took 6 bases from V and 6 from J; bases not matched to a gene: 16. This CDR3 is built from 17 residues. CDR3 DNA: TGCGCCAGCAACCCGGGACAGGGGGGAATCGTCTCAGCTGAAGCTTTCTTT. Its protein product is CASNPGQGGIVSAEAFF.

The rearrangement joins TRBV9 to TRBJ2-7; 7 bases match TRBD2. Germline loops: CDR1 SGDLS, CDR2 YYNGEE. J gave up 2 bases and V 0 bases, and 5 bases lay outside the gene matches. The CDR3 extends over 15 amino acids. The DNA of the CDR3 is TGTGCCAGCAGCGTAGAACCGGGGAGGGCCTACGAGCAGTACTTC. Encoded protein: CASSVEPGRAYEQYF.

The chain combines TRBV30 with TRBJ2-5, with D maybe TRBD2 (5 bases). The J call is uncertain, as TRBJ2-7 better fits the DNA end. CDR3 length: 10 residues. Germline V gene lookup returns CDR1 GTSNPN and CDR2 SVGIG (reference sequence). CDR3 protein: CAWGGSEQYF. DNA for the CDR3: TGTGCCTGGGGCGGGTCCGAGCAGTACTTC.

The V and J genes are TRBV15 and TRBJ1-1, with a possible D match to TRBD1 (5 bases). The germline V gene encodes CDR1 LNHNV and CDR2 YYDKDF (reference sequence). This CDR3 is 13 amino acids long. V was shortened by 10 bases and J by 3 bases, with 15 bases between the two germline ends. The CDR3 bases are TGTGCCATCCGACAGATTGGGTACACTGAAGCTTTCTTT. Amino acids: CAIRQIGYTEAFF.

As DNA, the CDR3 is TGTGCCAGCAGTTCCCGGACTAGCGGGGGGTTCTATGAGCAGTTCTTC. Encoded protein: CASSSRTSGGFYEQFF. This chain links TRBV27 with TRBJ2-1, with 14 bases lining up with TRBD2. The CDR3 consists of 16 residues. V was pared by 4 bases and J by 8 bases, with 7 bases of the junction left unmatched. CDR1 is MNHEY, CDR2 SMNVEV, per germline (reference sequence).

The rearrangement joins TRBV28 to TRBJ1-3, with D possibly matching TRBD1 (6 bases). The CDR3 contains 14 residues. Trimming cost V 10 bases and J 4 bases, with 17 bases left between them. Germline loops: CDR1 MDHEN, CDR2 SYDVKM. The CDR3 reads CATLNQGPGNTIYF. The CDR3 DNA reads TGTGCCACCCTAAACCAGGGGCCCGGAAACACCATATATTTT.

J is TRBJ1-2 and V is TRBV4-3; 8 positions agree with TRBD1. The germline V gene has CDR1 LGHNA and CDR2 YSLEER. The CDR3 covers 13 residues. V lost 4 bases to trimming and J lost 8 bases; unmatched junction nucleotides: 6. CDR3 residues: CASSRTGSGGYTF. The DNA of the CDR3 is TGCGCCAGCAGCCGGACAGGGTCGGGGGGCTACACCTTC.

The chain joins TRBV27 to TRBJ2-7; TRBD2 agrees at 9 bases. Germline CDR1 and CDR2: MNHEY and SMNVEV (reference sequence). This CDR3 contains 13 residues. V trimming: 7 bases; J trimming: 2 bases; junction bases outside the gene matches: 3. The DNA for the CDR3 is TGTGCCAGCACAAGACTAGCGGCCTACGAGCAGTACTTC. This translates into CASTRLAAYEQYF.

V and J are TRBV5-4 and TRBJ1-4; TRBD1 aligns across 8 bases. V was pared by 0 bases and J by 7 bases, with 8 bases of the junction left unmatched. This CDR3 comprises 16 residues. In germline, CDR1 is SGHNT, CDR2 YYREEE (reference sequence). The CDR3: CASSLAGTGGTEKLFF. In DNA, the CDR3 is TGTGCCAGCAGCTTGGCGGGAACAGGGGGGACTGAAAAACTGTTTTTT.

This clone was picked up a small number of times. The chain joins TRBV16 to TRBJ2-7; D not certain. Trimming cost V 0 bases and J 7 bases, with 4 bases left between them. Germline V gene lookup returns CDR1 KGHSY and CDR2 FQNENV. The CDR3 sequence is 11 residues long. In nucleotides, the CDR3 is TGTGCCAGCAGCCAATCAATAGAGCAGTACTTC. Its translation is CASSQSIEQYF.

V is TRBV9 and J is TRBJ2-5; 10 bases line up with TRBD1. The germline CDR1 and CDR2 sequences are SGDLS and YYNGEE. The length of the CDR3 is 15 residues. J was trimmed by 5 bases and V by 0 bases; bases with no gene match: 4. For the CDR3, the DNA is TGTGCCAGCAGCGTAGGGACAGGGGGTTCTGAGACCCAGTACTTC. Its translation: CASSVGTGGSETQYF.

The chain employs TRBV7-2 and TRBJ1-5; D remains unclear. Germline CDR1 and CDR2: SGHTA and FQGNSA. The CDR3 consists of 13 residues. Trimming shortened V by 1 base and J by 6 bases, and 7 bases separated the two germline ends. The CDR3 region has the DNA TGTGCCAGCAGCTTAGTACATGGTCAGCCCCAGCATTTT. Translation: CASSLVHGQPQHF.

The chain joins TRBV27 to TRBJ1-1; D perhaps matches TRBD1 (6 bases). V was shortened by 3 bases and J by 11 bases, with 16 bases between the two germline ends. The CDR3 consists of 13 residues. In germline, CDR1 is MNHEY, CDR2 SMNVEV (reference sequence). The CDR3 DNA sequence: TGTGCCAGCAGTTTGTATACAGGGACCGCGGCTTTCTTT. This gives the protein CASSLYTGTAAFF.